This is a list of T cell receptor beta chains from one sample in a study of response to subunit inactivated influenza vaccine. TCRdb fed the RT-PCR reads into MiXCR, producing one record per CDR3 protein. The sample includes roughly 190,000 distinct CDR3 sequences, roughly an eighth of them seen just once. The sample was CD8+ T cells sorted from PBMCs, taken more than 4 days after vaccination. The receptors come from a man in his fifties who received an inactivated influenza vaccine. The CDR3 runs from the conserved cysteine through the conserved F or W. A D gene is named only where the DNA matches it firmly. A clone size is listed for some rows: how often the clone was seen (once, few, many), or a class if it is expanded.

CDR3aa	CDR3nt	v_gene	j_gene	d_gene	abundance
CASSLAVFGPKPHEQYF	TGCGCCAGCAGCTTGGCCGTATTTGGGCCCAAACCCCACGAGCAGTACTTC	TRBV5-1	TRBJ2-7	NA	few
CASSLLAGTYEQYF	TGTGCCAGCAGCTTACTAGCGGGGACGTACGAGCAGTACTTC	TRBV7-2	TRBJ2-7	TRBD2	NA
CAWSVDSGANVLTF	TGTGCCTGGAGTGTGGACTCTGGGGCCAACGTCCTGACTTTC	TRBV30	TRBJ2-6	NA	many
CASSYARATYEQYF	TGTGCCAGCAGTTACGCTAGGGCCACCTACGAGCAGTACTTC	TRBV6-5	TRBJ2-7	NA	few
CSAITGTKGSEQFF	TGCAGTGCTATAACCGGGACAAAAGGAAGCGAGCAGTTCTTC	TRBV20-1	TRBJ2-1	NA	few
CASSSSGVPYNEQFF	TGTGCCAGCAGCTCCAGCGGGGTACCTTACAATGAGCAGTTCTTC	TRBV7-9	TRBJ2-1	TRBD2	NA
CDSSQTRVTYEQYF	TGTGACAGCAGCCAAACCAGGGTTACCTACGAGCAGTACTTC	TRBV14	TRBJ2-7	NA	NA
CASSQDGAGNSYEQYF	TGCGCCAGCAGCCAAGATGGGGCGGGAAACTCCTACGAGCAGTACTTC	TRBV4-3	TRBJ2-7	NA	few
CSVVTTSPFNEQFF	TGCAGCGTTGTCACGACTTCCCCTTTCAATGAGCAGTTCTTC	TRBV29-1	TRBJ2-1	NA	many
CASSSGTGVQETQYF	TGTGCTAGCAGCTCCGGTACGGGCGTCCAAGAGACCCAGTACTTC	TRBV7-7	TRBJ2-5	NA	few
CASRSGGSYNEQFF	TGTGCCAGCCGTAGCGGGGGCTCCTACAATGAGCAGTTCTTC	TRBV27	TRBJ2-1	TRBD2	few
CASGAGVAYEQYF	TGTGCCAGCGGTGCGGGAGTAGCTTACGAGCAGTACTTC	TRBV27	TRBJ2-7	TRBD2	few
CASSFQRDTEAFF	TGTGCCAGCAGCTTCCAGAGGGACACTGAAGCTTTCTTT	TRBV7-9	TRBJ1-1	NA	NA
CASSVVGLPYNEQFF	TGTGCCAGCAGCGTAGTGGGACTGCCGTACAATGAGCAGTTCTTC	TRBV9	TRBJ2-1	NA	NA
CASTSLMVYGYTF	TGTGCCAGCACTTCTTTGATGGTCTATGGCTACACCTTC	TRBV12-3/TRBV12-4	TRBJ1-2	NA	few
CASSLDVEKSGSYEQYF	TGCGCCAGCAGCTTGGATGTAGAGAAGAGCGGCTCCTACGAGCAGTACTTC	TRBV5-1	TRBJ2-7	NA	NA
CASSYSSGSAGEQFF	TGTGCCAGCAGTTACTCTAGCGGTTCTGCAGGTGAGCAGTTCTTC	TRBV6-2/TRBV6-3	TRBJ2-1	NA	NA
CASSPGDTHGYTF	TGTGCCAGCAGCCCCGGGGACACCCACGGCTACACCTTC	TRBV5-5	TRBJ1-2	NA	NA
CASSLSNVAASSYEQYF	TGTGCCAGCAGCTTATCTAACGTAGCTGCTAGCTCCTACGAGCAGTACTTC	TRBV11-1	TRBJ2-7	NA	few
CASSGQGLAKNIQYF	TGTGCCAGCAGTGGTCAGGGCCTAGCCAAAAACATTCAGTACTTC	TRBV28	TRBJ2-4	NA	few
CASSTGIYEQYF	TGTGCCAGCAGTACAGGGATCTACGAGCAGTACTTC	TRBV5-8	TRBJ2-7	NA	NA
CASLQKGPMGETQYF	TGTGCCAGCCTGCAAAAGGGGCCCATGGGGGAGACCCAGTACTTC	TRBV6-1	TRBJ2-5	NA	few
CASSLGQVSYNEQFF	TGTGCCAGCAGCCTGGGACAGGTTTCCTACAATGAGCAGTTCTTC	TRBV7-9	TRBJ2-1	TRBD1	many
CSARDLQGADTGELFF	TGCAGTGCTAGAGATCTGCAGGGGGCGGACACCGGGGAGCTGTTTTTT	TRBV20-1	TRBJ2-2	TRBD1	few
CASSELEGNEQFF	TGTGCCAGCAGTGAATTGGAGGGCAATGAGCAGTTCTTC	TRBV2	TRBJ2-1	NA	few
CASSSTWANEQFF	TGTGCCAGCAGTTCCACGTGGGCCAATGAGCAGTTCTTC	TRBV27	TRBJ2-1	NA	few
CASSRSTGRTFSETQYF	TGTGCCAGCAGCCGCTCGACAGGGAGGACCTTTTCGGAGACCCAGTACTTC	TRBV5-4	TRBJ2-5	NA	NA
CASSGPSGRVTGELFF	TGCGCCAGCAGCGGTCCTAGCGGGAGAGTCACCGGGGAGCTGTTTTTT	TRBV10-2	TRBJ2-2	TRBD2	few
CASSTRGAVTDTQYF	TGTGCCAGCAGCACTAGGGGGGCTGTTACAGATACGCAGTATTTT	TRBV9	TRBJ2-3	NA	NA
CASSYRPKAGLNYGYTF	TGTGCCAGCAGTTATCGACCTAAGGCGGGCCTTAACTATGGCTACACCTTC	TRBV6-5	TRBJ1-2	NA	many